The 29 T cell receptor beta chains in this list originate from one sample, sequenced in a study of T cells in Graves' hyperthyroidism and ophthalmopathy. RNA transcripts yielded amplified TCR beta CDR3 regions. First-round RT-PCR with HTBI primers amplified the TCR CDR3 region. From the multiplex PCR reads, TCRdb called clonotypes with MiXCR, one entry per CDR3 protein. The repertoire consists of around 700,000 distinct CDR3 sequences, with approximately 19% occurring once and the leading ten covering approximately 16%. Sequencing was done on a sample of blood. These receptors originate from a woman between 45 and 65 years old with Graves' hyperthyroidism that later progressed to Graves' ophthalmopathy.

This chain links TRBV30 with TRBJ2-5, with D unclear. This CDR3 contains 15 residues. Germline CDR1 is GTSNPN and CDR2 is SVGIG (reference sequence). The V end was cut by 0 bases, the J end by 3 bases, with 14 bases between. This chain's CDR3 is CAWSVPRGYEETQYF. The CDR3 DNA sequence: TGTGCCTGGAGTGTACCCCGTGGTTATGAAGAGACCCAGTACTTC.

This clonotype came up a few times. The chain is built from TRBV6-9 and TRBJ1-5; D is unresolved. Deletions cut 3 bases from V and 3 bases from J, with 3 bases between. Germline values: CDR1 MNHGY, CDR2 SVAAGI. The CDR3 runs 12 residues. The CDR3 coding sequence is TGTGCCAGCAGTTACTTCAATCAGCCCCAGCATTTT. It codes for CASSYFNQPQHF.

The rearrangement uses TRBV18 and TRBJ1-2; no definite D call. The CDR3 runs to 15 residues. CDR1 KGHSH and CDR2 LQKENI come from the germline V gene. With 3 bases removed from V and 3 bases from J, the gap between germline ends came to 14 bases. Written as DNA, the CDR3 is TGTGCCAGCTCACCCAACGAAAAGAGGGACTATGGCTACACCTTC. Its translation: CASSPNEKRDYGYTF.

This clonotype has a handful of counts. This CDR3 is CASSGQGAGNTEAFF. DNA of the CDR3: TGCGCCAGCAGTGGACAGGGGGCGGGGAACACTGAAGCTTTCTTT. The V gene is TRBV10-2, the J gene TRBJ1-1; 10 bases map to TRBD1. CDR3 length equals 15 residues. V dropped 4 bases and J dropped 1; count of bases not matched to a gene: 3. CDR1 is WSHSY and CDR2 is SAAADI in the germline V gene.

This clonotype has more than one count but fewer than ten. The J gene is TRBJ1-4, the V gene TRBV13, with D possibly being TRBD1 (6 bases). The CDR3 is made up of 15 amino acids. Deletions cut 5 bases from V and 7 bases from J, with 17 bases between. Per the germline V gene, CDR1 is PRHDT and CDR2 is FYEKMQ (reference sequence). CDR3 DNA: TGTGCCAGCAGCCACAATGCGGGGGGGCGTGAAAAACTGTTTTTT. Translated, it gives CASSHNAGGREKLFF. The complete variable domain, with remaining parts taken from reference TRBV13 and TRBJ1-4, reads AAGVIQSPRHLIKEKRETATLKCYPIPRHDTVYWYQQGPGQDPQFLISFYEKMQSDKGSIPDRFSAQQFSDYHSELNMSSLELGDSALYFCASSHNAGGREKLFFGSGTQLSVL.

The rearrangement links TRBV7-9 to TRBJ2-5; D unresolved. CDR3 length: 14 residues. Trimming took 5 bases from V and 4 from J, leaving 14 bases between them. Germline-derived CDR1 and CDR2 are SEHNR and FQNEAQ (reference sequence). The CDR3 DNA reads as TGTGCCAGCAGCGAGCCCACCGGCGGAGAGACCCAGTACTTC. Its protein is CASSEPTGGETQYF.

The rearrangement links TRBV9 to TRBJ2-1; D gene uncertain. The CDR3 is 16 residues long. The ends were cut back, 4 bases at V and 3 bases at J, with 17 bases in the middle. CDR1 is SGDLS and CDR2 is YYNGEE in the germline V gene. In DNA, the CDR3 is TGTGCCAGCAGCTCGGGTGGCAACGACGACTACAATGAGCAGTTCTTC. Its translation: CASSSGGNDDYNEQFF.

The chain uses TRBV6-5 and TRBJ2-2; 12 bases match TRBD2. V was clipped by 0 bases and J by 5 bases; unmatched bases: 1. This CDR3 is built from 16 residues. CDR1 is MNHEY, CDR2 SVGAGI, per germline. The CDR3 reads CASSYSTSGGTGELFF. The CDR3 nucleotides read TGTGCCAGCAGTTACTCCACTAGCGGGGGGACCGGGGAGCTGTTTTTT.

The chain employs TRBV6-1 and TRBJ1-3, with TRBD1 as a possible D gene (6 bases). CDR1 is MNHNS, CDR2 SASEGT, per germline. There are 15 residues in the CDR3. V shed 1 base and J shed 0 bases, with 7 bases lying between them. CDR3 nucleotide sequence: TGTGCCAGCAGTGAAGGGGGGCCCTCTGGAAACACCATATATTTT. As protein: CASSEGGPSGNTIYF.

Comment on this clonotype: A much larger clone differs from this one at a single base, so this may be a read error. The V gene is TRBV11-2, the J gene TRBJ1-4; no reliable D call. In germline, CDR1 is SGHAT, CDR2 FQNNGV. There are 14 residues in the CDR3. CDR3 sequence: CASSLERESAILFF. As DNA, the CDR3 is TGTGCCAGCAGCCTAGAACGAGAGTCCGCTATTCTGTTTTTT.

The chain recombines TRBV20-1 with TRBJ1-5, with TRBD1 identical over 10 bases. The CDR3 loop spans 14 amino acids. V shed 6 bases and J 4 bases; nucleotides not matched to a gene: 6. CDR1 is DFQATT, CDR2 SNEGSKA, per germline (reference sequence). The CDR3 is CSASRQGANQPQHF. CDR3 coding DNA: TGCAGTGCATCCCGACAGGGGGCAAATCAGCCCCAGCATTTT.

At least ten counts were recorded for this clonotype. The chain joins TRBV5-1 to TRBJ1-4; D not certain. The V gene's germline CDR1 is SGHRS and CDR2 YFSETQ. V shed 4 bases and J shed 3 bases, with 16 bases lying between them. CDR3 length: 16 residues. The CDR3 DNA reads as TGCGCCAGCAGCCTGAATCCCAGGTCGGCTAATGAAAAACTGTTTTTT. Translated, it gives CASSLNPRSANEKLFF.

This rearrangement joins TRBV19 to TRBJ1-2; D is unclear. This CDR3 region has 12 residues. Germline CDR1 is LNHDA and CDR2 is SQIVND (reference sequence). V was shortened by 7 bases and J by 8 bases, with 14 bases between the two germline ends. The CDR3 here is CASNTEGSGYTF. CDR3 DNA: TGTGCCAGTAATACCGAGGGATCCGGCTACACCTTC.

This clonotype was seen a few times. The chain recombines TRBV7-2 with TRBJ2-1; D is possibly TRBD2 (5 bases). The CDR3 is 13 residues long. The germline V and J ends were trimmed by 0 bases and 12 bases, with 12 bases remaining between them. Germline V gene lookup returns CDR1 SGHTA and CDR2 FQGNSA. The CDR3 bases are TGTGCCAGCAGCTTAGCTACGGGGAAGGTGCAGTTCTTC. This translates into CASSLATGKVQFF.

V gene TRBV11-3 combines with J gene TRBJ2-7, with D unclear. With 2 bases removed from V and 6 bases from J, the gap between germline ends came to 17 bases. This CDR3 contains 15 residues. Germline CDR1 SGHNT, CDR2 YENEEA. This CDR3 is CASSLNSGRFFEQYF. The CDR3 DNA reads as TGTGCCAGCAGCTTAAATTCCGGCAGGTTTTTCGAGCAGTACTTC. Complete variable domain (other parts from reference TRBV11-3 and TRBJ2-7): EAGVVQSPRYKIIEKKQPVAFWCNPISGHNTLYWYLQNLGQGPELLIRYENEEAVDDSQLPKDRFSAERLKGVDSTLKIQPAELGDSAVYLCASSLNSGRFFEQYFGPGTRLTVT.

This clonotype was seen repeatedly, ten times or more. The chain employs TRBV20-1 and TRBJ1-6, with 8 nucleotides matching TRBD1. Germline lookup yields CDR1 DFQATT and CDR2 SNEGSKA (reference sequence). V lost 1 base to trimming and J lost 6 bases; unmatched junction nucleotides: 5. This CDR3 has 15 residues. CDR3: CSARVDRAGNSPLHF. The CDR3 DNA is TGCAGTGCTAGAGTGGACAGGGCGGGTAATTCACCCCTCCACTTT.

This clonotype occurred a few times. The CDR3 loop reads CASSPAQSGANVLTF. Written as DNA, the CDR3 is TGTGCCAGCTCACCCGCTCAATCTGGGGCCAACGTCCTGACTTTC. This chain links TRBV18 with TRBJ2-6; the D is unclear. V was trimmed by 3 bases and J by 1 base, leaving 7 bases between them. The CDR3 loop spans 15 amino acids. CDR1 and CDR2 from the germline V gene are KGHSH and LQKENI.

The chain joins TRBV7-9 to TRBJ2-7, with D perhaps TRBD2 (7 bases). The CDR3 is 14 amino acids. Germline V gene sequence: CDR1 SEHNR, CDR2 FQNEAQ (reference sequence). Trimming stripped 2 bases from V and 7 bases from J, with 15 bases between. This CDR3 reads CASSLSGGPEEQYF. The CDR3 bases are TGTGCCAGCAGCTTATCGGGGGGCCCGGAGGAGCAGTACTTC.

This clonotype was detected many times. The chain employs TRBV20-1 and TRBJ2-7; 11 bases line up with TRBD2. This CDR3 region has 15 residues. Germline V lookup: CDR1 DFQATT, CDR2 SNEGSKA (reference sequence). Losses at the gene ends were 3 bases for V and 0 bases for J; bases not matched to a gene: 4. The CDR3 DNA sequence: TGCAGTGCTAGTGGACTAGCGGGCGGCTCCTACGAGCAGTACTTC. It encodes CSASGLAGGSYEQYF.

This clonotype has at least ten counts. The chain links TRBV18 to TRBJ1-2; TRBD1 aligns across 8 bases. V dropped 1 base and J dropped 4; count of bases not matched to a gene: 8. Germline CDR1 reads KGHSH; CDR2 reads LQKENI. The CDR3 has 16 amino acids. CDR3 region: CASSPLTGQAPYGYTF. The CDR3 nucleotides are TGTGCCAGCTCACCACTGACGGGACAGGCACCCTATGGCTACACCTTC.

This clonotype has ten or more counts. As DNA, the CDR3 is TGTGCCACCAGCGGCCGGGACAGGTCCCTTAGCAATCAGCCCCAGCATTTT. Translation: CATSGRDRSLSNQPQHF. This chain uses TRBV15 with TRBJ1-5; 8 nucleotides align to TRBD1. With V trimmed by 5 bases and J by 0 bases, 9 bases remained unmatched. This CDR3 is 17 amino acids long. Per germline, CDR1 LNHNV and CDR2 YYDKDF (reference sequence).

The chain carries TRBV3-1 and TRBJ2-5, with 16 positions matching TRBD2. The V gene's germline CDR1 is LGHDT and CDR2 YNNKEL (reference sequence). Trimming at V came to 4 bases and at J to 4 bases, leaving 6 bases not matched to a gene. This CDR3 is 17 amino acids long. CDR3 DNA: TGTGCCAGCAGCCCGGGACTAGCGGGGGGGCCAGGAGAGACCCAGTACTTC. Its translation: CASSPGLAGGPGETQYF.

This clonotype was seen at least ten times. The rearrangement joins TRBV3-1 to TRBJ2-2; D uncertain. Germline lookup yields CDR1 LGHDT and CDR2 YNNKEL (reference sequence). V was cut by 0 bases and J by 4 bases, with 6 bases left in between. The CDR3 contains 14 residues. Here the CDR3 reads CASSQDRLTGELFF. CDR3 nucleotide sequence: TGTGCCAGCAGCCAAGATAGACTCACCGGGGAGCTGTTTTTT.

Worth noting for this clonotype: A much larger clone differs from this one at a single base, so this may be a read error. The chain combines TRBV27 with TRBJ2-1; D is ambiguous. This CDR3 region has 14 residues. Germline V gives CDR1 MNHEY, CDR2 SMNVEV (reference sequence). V was clipped by 8 bases and J by 5 bases, with 16 bases between them. The CDR3 nucleotides are TGTGCCAGCGGTATTCCTCCTAGGAACAATGAGCAGTTCTTC. It specifies CASGIPPRNNEQFF.

This rearrangement joins TRBV30 to TRBJ2-7, with D tentatively TRBD2 (5 bases). Germline V gene data show CDR1 as GTSNPN and CDR2 as SVGIG (reference sequence). The CDR3 is 15 amino acids. V lost 4 bases and J lost 2, with 18 bases in between. CDR3 protein: CAWTSPGTFPYEQYF. The DNA for the CDR3 is TGTGCCTGGACGAGTCCGGGAACCTTCCCCTACGAGCAGTACTTC.

In its sample, this clonotype was seen many times. This chain links TRBV6-2 or TRBV6-3 with TRBJ1-5; no reliable D call. CDR1 and CDR2 from the germline V gene are MNHEY and SVGEGT. V shed 0 bases and J shed 7 bases, with 13 bases lying between them. The CDR3 runs to 15 residues. The CDR3 loop reads CASSYSPGGRQPQHF. In DNA, the CDR3 is TGTGCCAGCAGTTACTCGCCAGGTGGTAGACAGCCCCAGCATTTT.

The chain has TRBV5-8 and TRBJ1-4; maybe TRBD1 (5 bases). The CDR3 length is 14 residues. Germline values: CDR1 SGHTS, CDR2 YDEGEE. With 2 bases removed from V and 8 bases from J, the gap between germline ends came to 13 bases. In DNA, the CDR3 is TGTGCCAGCAGCTTTCAGGGCAGTTTCGAAAAACTGTTTTTT. This gives the protein CASSFQGSFEKLFF.

This clonotype was picked up many times. This chain links TRBV30 with TRBJ2-7, with 7 positions matching TRBD1. Germline CDR1 reads GTSNPN; CDR2 reads SVGIG (reference sequence). The CDR3 spans 13 residues. Trimming at V came to 2 bases and at J to 5 bases, leaving 6 bases not matched to a gene. The CDR3 DNA is TGTGCCTGGAGTTGGGACAGAGGGAACGAGCAGTACTTC. Encoded protein: CAWSWDRGNEQYF. Combining the CDR3 with reference TRBV30 and TRBJ2-7 gives the whole variable domain SQTIHQWPATLVQPVGSPLSLECTVEGTSNPNLYWYRQAAGRGLQLLFYSVGIGQISSEVPQNLSASRPQDRQFILSSKKLLLSDSGFYLCAWSWDRGNEQYFGPGTRLTVT.

The V call is TRBV6-1, the J call TRBJ1-1; 10 bases match TRBD1. The CDR3 has 15 amino acids. With V trimmed by 11 bases and J by 4 bases, 13 bases remained unmatched. Germline V gene lookup returns CDR1 MNHNS and CDR2 SASEGT. DNA for the CDR3: TGTGCCCGGGGGACAGGGGATTACGATGGCACTGAAGCTTTCTTT. Residues: CARGTGDYDGTEAFF.